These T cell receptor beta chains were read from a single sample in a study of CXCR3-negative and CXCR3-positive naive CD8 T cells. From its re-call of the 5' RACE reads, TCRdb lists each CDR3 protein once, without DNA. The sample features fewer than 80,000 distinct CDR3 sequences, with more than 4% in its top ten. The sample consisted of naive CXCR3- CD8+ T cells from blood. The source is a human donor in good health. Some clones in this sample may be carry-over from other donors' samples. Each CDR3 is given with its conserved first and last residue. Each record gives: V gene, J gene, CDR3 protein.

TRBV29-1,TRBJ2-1,CSGTSGYNEQFF
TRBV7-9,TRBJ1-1,CASSLRAGPEAFF
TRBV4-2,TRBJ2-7,CASSQDGLAGAYNEQYF
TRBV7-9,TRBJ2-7,CASSFGTAMDEQYF
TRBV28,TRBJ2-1,CASSLTRVDEQFF
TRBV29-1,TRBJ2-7,CSVAGLDRTPPYEQYF
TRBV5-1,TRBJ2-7,CASTMTVHEQYF
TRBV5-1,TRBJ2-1,CASSSPRDRPRYEQFF
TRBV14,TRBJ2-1,CASSQGLAGEGEQFF
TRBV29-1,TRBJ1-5,CSVGWGGGNQPQHF
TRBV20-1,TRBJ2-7,CSARTGVAYEQYF
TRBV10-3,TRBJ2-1,CAISESSPNEQFF
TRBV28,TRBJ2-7,CASSYPPGQRTYEQYF
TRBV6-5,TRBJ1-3,CASSYGGQEDGNTIYF
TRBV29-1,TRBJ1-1,CSVGAGRQKAEAFF
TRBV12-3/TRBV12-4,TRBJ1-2,CASSLGGGYTF
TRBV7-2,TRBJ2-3,CASSPSDPDTQYF
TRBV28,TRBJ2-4,CASSLEGHSAKNIQYF
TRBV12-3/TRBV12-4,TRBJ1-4,CASSSPGANEKLFF
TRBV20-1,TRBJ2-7,CSARQPSSYEQYF
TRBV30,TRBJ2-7,CAWSPRKGEHYEQYF
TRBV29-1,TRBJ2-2,CSVEDTATGRRTGELFF
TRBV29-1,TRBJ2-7,CSVDFRDRSGYEQYF
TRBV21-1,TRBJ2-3,CASSKGPGDQTDTQYF
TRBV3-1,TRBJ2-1,CASSHQPLLGTGGPGQFF
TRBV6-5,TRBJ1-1,CASSFDREGNTEAFF
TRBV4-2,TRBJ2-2,CASSLKPDDYGELFF
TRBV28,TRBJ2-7,CASSLEYEQYF